Below, 7 T cell receptor beta chains from the same sample are listed, as sequenced in a study of T-cell reconstitution after alpha-beta-depleted transplantation in children (dated by TCRdb to 2016 to 2017). Study-wide findings and limitations: Over subsequent months, a decline in hyperexpanded clone frequencies was noted, and after one year, T-cell counts and TCRbeta diversity were mostly ascribed to newly produced T cells.

These TCRs' antigens remain unknown. The meaning of the sample's treatment or condition label: allogeneic hematopoietic cell transplantation with graft depleted of TCRalphabeta T cells and CD19 B cells. Libraries were prepared through PCR. The instrument was an Illumina HiSeq 2500. Molecular barcoding was employed in the preparation of TCR libraries, with unique molecular identifiers being used to normalize TCRbeta repertoire quantification. The public reads were reprocessed in TCRdb via fastp at Q25 and MiXCR, keeping in-frame beta chains. Entries that share a CDR3 protein sequence are merged under the most common genes and DNA. This sample is represented by fewer than 350,000 distinct CDR3 sequences; almost 8% of them were singletons. The biggest ten clones account for 9.1% of the sample. The input for sequencing was peripheral blood, taken 360 days after TCRalphabeta/CD19-depleted stem cell transplant. The source is a female patient between 2 and 15 years old who had a stem cell transplant for Fanconi anemia, so the T cells may come from the graft donor.

This clonotype appeared a few times. The chain couples TRBV5-1 to TRBJ2-3, with 8 nucleotides matching TRBD1. Trimming cost V 4 bases and J 2 bases; bases outside gene matches: 9. Germline V gives CDR1 SGHRS, CDR2 YFSETQ. The CDR3 is 16 amino acids. CDR3 nucleotides: TGCGCCAGCAGCGTTTCCGGGACAGGATACACAGATACGCAGTATTTT. Protein product: CASSVSGTGYTDTQYF.

There are many counts of this clonotype. The J gene is TRBJ2-7, the V gene TRBV6-1; the D gene is possibly TRBD1 (5 bases). This CDR3 is built from 15 residues. Germline V gene sequence: CDR1 MNHNS, CDR2 SASEGT. Trimming shortened V by 5 bases and J by 5 bases, and 19 bases separated the two germline ends. The CDR3 bases are TGTGCCAGCAGTCCAAATGGGGCAGCCGTCCACGAGCAGTACTTC. This sequence encodes CASSPNGAAVHEQYF.

In this sample, this clonotype turned up a few times. One base away lies a much larger clone, so this may be a sequencing read error. The chain recombines TRBV21-1 with TRBJ1-1. TRBV21-1 is designated a pseudogene. This CDR3 has 11 amino acids. CDR3 in DNA: TGTGCCAGCAGCAGAAGCACTGAAGCTTTCTTT. It encodes CASSRSTEAFF.

This clonotype was counted ten times or more. This sequence joins TRBV5-1 and TRBJ2-7, with 9 bases identical to TRBD1. Germline CDR1 and CDR2: SGHRS and YFSETQ. This CDR3 contains 14 residues. Trimming removed 3 bases from V and 3 bases from J; junction bases left unmatched: 4. This CDR3 reads CASSYGTGNYEQYF. The CDR3 nucleotides read TGCGCCAGCAGCTATGGGACAGGGAACTACGAGCAGTACTTC.

This clonotype was counted many times. The V call is TRBV3-1, the J call TRBJ1-6; no reliable D call. V shed 4 bases and J shed 5 bases, with 3 bases lying between them. Germline V gives CDR1 LGHDT, CDR2 YNNKEL (reference sequence). The CDR3 is 12 residues long. The CDR3 protein is CASSPDNSPLHF. CDR3 DNA sequence: TGTGCCAGCAGCCCGGATAATTCACCCCTCCACTTT. Combining the CDR3 with reference TRBV3-1 and TRBJ1-6 gives the whole variable domain DTAVSQTPKYLVTQMGNDKSIKCEQNLGHDTMYWYKQDSKKFLKIMFSYNNKELIINETVPNRFSPKSPDKAHLNLHINSLELGDSAVYFCASSPDNSPLHFGNGTRLTVT.

At least ten counts were recorded for this clonotype. V gene TRBV5-1 combines with J gene TRBJ2-7, with 10 bases matching TRBD1. J was trimmed by 3 bases and V by 3 bases; bases with no gene match: 6. Germline V gene sequence: CDR1 SGHRS, CDR2 YFSETQ. This CDR3 contains 15 residues. The chain's CDR3 is CASSYPGQGIYEQYF. The CDR3 DNA sequence: TGCGCCAGCAGCTACCCGGGACAGGGGATCTACGAGCAGTACTTC.

The table lists this clonotype with many counts. V gene TRBV12-3 or TRBV12-4 combines with J gene TRBJ2-3; no firm D call. The CDR3 spans 11 residues. The V end was cut by 3 bases, the J end by 6 bases, with 4 bases between. The CDR3, as DNA: TGTGCCAGCAGTTTTTACGATACGCAGTATTTT. This codes for CASSFYDTQYF.